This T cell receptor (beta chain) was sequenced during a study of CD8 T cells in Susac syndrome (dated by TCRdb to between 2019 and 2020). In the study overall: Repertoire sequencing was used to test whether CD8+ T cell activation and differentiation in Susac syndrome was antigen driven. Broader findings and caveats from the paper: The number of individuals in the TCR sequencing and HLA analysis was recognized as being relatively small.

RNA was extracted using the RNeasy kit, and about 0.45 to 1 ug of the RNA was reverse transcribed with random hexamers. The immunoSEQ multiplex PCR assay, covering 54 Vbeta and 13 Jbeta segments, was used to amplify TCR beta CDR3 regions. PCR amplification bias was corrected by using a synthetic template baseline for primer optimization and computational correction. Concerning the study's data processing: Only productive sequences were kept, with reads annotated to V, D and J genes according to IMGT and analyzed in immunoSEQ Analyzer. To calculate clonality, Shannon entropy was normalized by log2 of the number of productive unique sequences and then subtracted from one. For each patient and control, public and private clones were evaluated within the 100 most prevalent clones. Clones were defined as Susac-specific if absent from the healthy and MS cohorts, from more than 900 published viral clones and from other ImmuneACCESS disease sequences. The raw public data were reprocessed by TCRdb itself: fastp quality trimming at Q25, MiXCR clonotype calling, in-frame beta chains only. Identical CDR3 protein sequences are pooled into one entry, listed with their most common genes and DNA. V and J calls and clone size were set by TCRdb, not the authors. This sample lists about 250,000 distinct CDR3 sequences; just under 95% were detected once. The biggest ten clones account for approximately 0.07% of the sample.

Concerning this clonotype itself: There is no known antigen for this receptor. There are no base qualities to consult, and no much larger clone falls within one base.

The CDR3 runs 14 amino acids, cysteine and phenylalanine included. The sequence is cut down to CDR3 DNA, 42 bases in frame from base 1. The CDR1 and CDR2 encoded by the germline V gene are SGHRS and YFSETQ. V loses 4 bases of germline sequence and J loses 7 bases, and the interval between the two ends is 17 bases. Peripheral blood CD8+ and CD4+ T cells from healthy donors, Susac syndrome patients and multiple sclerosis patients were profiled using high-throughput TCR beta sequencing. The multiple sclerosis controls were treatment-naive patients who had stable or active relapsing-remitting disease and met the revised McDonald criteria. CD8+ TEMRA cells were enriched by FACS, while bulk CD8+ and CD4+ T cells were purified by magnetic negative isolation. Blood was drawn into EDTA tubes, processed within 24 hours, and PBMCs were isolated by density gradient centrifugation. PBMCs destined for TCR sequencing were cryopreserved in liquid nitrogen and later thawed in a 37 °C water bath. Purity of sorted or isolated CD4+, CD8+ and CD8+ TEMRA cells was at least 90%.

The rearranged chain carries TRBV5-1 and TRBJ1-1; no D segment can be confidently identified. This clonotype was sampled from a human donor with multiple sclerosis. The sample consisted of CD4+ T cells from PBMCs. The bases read TGCGCCAGCAGCGCTAGGGCAGCCAACGGTGAAGCTTTCTTT. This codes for CASSARAANGEAFF.